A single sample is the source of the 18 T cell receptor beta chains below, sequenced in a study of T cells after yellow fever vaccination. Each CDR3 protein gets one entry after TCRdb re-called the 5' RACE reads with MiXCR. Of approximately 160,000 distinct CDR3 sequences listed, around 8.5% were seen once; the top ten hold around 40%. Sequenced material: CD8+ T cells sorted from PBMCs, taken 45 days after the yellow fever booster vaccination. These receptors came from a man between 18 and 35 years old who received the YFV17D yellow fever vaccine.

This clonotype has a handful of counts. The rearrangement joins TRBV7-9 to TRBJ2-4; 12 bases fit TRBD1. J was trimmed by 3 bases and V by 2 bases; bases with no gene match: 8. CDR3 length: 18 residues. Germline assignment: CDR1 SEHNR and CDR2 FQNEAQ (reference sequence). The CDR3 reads CASSLSYRDRGLKNIQYF. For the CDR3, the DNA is TGTGCCAGCAGCTTATCCTACCGGGACAGGGGGCTCAAAAACATTCAGTACTTC.

The CDR3 region is CASSGHREGGSPLHF. In DNA form, the CDR3 reads TGTGCCAGCAGCGGCCACAGGGAGGGGGGTTCACCCCTCCACTTT. The genes are TRBV9 and TRBJ1-6; tentative D call: TRBD1 (6 bases). The length of the CDR3 is 15 residues. Trimming shortened V by 3 bases and J by 9 bases, and 16 bases separated the two germline ends. Germline V gene lookup returns CDR1 SGDLS and CDR2 YYNGEE.

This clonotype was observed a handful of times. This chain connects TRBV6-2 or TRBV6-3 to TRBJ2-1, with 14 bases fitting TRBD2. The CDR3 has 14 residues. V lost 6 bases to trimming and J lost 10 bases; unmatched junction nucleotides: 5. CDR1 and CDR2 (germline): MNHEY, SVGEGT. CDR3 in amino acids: CASRGLAGGPEQFF. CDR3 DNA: TGTGCCAGCAGAGGACTAGCGGGGGGCCCGGAGCAGTTCTTC.

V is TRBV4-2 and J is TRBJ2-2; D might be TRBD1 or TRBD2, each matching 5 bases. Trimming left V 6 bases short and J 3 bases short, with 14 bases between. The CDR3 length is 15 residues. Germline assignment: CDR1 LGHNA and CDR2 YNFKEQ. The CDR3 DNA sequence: TGTGCCAGCAGGGGGACGGAACGCGACACCGGGGAGCTGTTTTTT. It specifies CASRGTERDTGELFF.

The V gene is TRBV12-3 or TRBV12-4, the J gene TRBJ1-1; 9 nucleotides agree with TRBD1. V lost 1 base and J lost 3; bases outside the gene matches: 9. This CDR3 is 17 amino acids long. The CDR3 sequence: CASSLGLGQGFYTEAFF. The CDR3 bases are TGTGCCAGCAGTTTAGGTTTGGGACAGGGCTTCTACACTGAAGCTTTCTTT.

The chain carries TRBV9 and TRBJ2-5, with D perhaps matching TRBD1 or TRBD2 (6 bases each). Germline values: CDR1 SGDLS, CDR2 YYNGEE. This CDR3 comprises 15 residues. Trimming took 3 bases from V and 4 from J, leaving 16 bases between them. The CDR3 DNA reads TGTGCCAGCAGCGAGGGTTCGGGGGCAGGAGAGACCCAGTACTTC. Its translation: CASSEGSGAGETQYF.

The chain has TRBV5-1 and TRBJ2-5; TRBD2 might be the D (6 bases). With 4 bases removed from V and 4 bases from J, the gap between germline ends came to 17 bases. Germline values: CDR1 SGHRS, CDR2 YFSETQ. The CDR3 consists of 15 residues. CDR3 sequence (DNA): TGCGCCAGCAGCCCTTCCCCCCTGGGGGGAGAGACCCAGTACTTC. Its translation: CASSPSPLGGETQYF.

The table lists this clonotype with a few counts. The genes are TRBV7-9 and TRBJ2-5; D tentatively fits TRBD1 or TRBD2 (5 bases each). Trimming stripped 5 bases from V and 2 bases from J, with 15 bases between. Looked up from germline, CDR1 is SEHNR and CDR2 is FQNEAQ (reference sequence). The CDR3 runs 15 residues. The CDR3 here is CASSPPGTHQETQYF. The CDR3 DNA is TGTGCCAGCAGCCCCCCCGGGACCCATCAAGAGACCCAGTACTTC.

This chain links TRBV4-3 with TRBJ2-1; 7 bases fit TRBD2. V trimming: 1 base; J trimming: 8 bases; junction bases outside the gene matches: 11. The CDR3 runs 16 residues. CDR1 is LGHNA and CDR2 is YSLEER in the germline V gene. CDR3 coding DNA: TGCGCCAGCAGCCAAGGGGAGGGTGATAGATTTTATGAGCAGTTCTTC. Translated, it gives CASSQGEGDRFYEQFF.

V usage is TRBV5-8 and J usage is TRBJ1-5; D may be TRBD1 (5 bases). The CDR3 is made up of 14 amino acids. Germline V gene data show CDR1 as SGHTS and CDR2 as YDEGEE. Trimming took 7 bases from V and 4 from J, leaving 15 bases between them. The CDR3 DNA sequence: TGTGCCAGCGGGACGGGGCCGGGGAATCAGCCCCAGCATTTT. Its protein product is CASGTGPGNQPQHF. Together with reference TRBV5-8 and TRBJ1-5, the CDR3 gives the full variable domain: EAGVTQSPTHLIKTRGQQATLRCSPISGHTSVYWYQQALGLGLQFLLWYDEGEERNRGNFPPRFSGRQFPNYSSELNVNALELEDSALYLCASGTGPGNQPQHFGDGTRLSIL.

CDR3 DNA sequence: TGTGCCAGCAGTTACTCAACCAGTTTGAGCTCGAGCACAGATACGCAGTATTTT. This encodes CASSYSTSLSSSTDTQYF. This chain links TRBV6-5 with TRBJ2-3; D remains ambiguous. V dropped 0 bases and J dropped 0 bases, with 16 bases sitting between them. The length of the CDR3 is 18 residues. Germline V gene sequence: CDR1 MNHEY, CDR2 SVGAGI.

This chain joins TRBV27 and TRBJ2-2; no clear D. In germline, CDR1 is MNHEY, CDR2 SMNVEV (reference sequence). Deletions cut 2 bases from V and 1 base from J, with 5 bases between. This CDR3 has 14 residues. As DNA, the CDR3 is TGTGCCAGCAGTTTAGTTGGGAACACCGGGGAGCTGTTTTTT. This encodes CASSLVGNTGELFF.

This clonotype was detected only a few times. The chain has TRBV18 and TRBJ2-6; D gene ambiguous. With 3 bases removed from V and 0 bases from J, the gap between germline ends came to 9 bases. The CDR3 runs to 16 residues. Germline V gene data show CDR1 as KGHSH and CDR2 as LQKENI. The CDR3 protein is CASSPASISGANVLTF. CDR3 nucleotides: TGTGCCAGCTCACCGGCGAGTATCTCTGGGGCCAACGTCCTGACTTTC.

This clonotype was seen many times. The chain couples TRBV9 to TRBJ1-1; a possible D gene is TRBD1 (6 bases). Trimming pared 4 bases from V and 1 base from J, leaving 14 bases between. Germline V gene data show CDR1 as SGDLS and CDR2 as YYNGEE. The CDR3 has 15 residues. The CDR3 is CASSPPQGGNTEAFF. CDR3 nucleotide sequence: TGTGCCAGCAGCCCCCCACAGGGAGGGAACACTGAAGCTTTCTTT.

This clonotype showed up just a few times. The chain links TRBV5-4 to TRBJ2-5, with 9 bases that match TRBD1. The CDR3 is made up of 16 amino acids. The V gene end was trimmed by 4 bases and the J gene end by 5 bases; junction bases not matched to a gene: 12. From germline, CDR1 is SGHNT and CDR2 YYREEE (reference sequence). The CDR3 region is CASSRATDRGIETQYF. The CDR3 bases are TGTGCCAGCAGCCGCGCGACCGACAGGGGGATCGAGACCCAGTACTTC.

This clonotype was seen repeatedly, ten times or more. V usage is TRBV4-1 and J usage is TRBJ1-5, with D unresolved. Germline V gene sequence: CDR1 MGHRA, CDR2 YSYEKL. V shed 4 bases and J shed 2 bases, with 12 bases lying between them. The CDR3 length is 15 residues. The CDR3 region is CASSRNPWGNQPQHF. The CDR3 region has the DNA TGCGCCAGCAGCCGAAACCCTTGGGGCAATCAGCCCCAGCATTTT.

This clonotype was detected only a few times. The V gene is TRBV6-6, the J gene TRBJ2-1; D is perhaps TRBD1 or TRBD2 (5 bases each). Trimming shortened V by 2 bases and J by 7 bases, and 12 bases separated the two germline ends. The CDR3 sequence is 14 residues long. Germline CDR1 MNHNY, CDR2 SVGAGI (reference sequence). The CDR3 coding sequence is TGTGCCAGCAGTTACCCTCAGGGAGTAAATGAGCAGTTCTTC. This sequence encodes CASSYPQGVNEQFF.

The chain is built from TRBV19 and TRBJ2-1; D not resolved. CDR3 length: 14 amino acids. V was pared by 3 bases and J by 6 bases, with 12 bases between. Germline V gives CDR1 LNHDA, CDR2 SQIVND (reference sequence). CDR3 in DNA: TGTGCCAGTAGTATGAAGGGTCCGATCAATGAGCAGTTCTTC. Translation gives CASSMKGPINEQFF. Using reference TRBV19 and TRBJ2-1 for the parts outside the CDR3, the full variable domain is DGGITQSPKYLFRKEGQNVTLSCEQNLNHDAMYWYRQDPGQGLRLIYYSQIVNDFQKGDIAEGYSVSREKKESFPLTVTSAQKNPTAFYLCASSMKGPINEQFFGPGTRLTVL.